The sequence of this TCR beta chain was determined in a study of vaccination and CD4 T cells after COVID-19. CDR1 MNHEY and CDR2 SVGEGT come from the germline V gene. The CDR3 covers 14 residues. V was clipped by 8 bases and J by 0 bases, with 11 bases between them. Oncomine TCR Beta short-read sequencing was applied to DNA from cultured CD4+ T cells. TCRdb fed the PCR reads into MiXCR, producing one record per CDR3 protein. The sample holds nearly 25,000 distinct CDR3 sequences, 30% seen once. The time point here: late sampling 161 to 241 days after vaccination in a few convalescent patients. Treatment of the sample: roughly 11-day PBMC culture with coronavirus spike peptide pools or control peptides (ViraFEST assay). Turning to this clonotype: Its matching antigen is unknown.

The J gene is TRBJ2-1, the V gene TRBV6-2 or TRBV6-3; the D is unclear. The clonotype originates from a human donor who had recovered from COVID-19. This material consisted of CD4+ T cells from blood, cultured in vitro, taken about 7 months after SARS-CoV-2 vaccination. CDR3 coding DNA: TGTGCCAGCCAGAAAGCTCGCTCCTACAATGAGCAGTTCTTC. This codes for CASQKARSYNEQFF.